This T cell receptor (beta chain) was retrieved from a study of spatial heterogeneity in lung cancer. Time point: sample taken at primary tumor resection. The study tagged each TCR cDNA molecule with a unique molecular identifier. TCRdb itself ran the 5' RACE reads through MiXCR, one entry per CDR3 protein. Of 90,000 to 95,000 distinct CDR3 sequences listed, roughly 12% are singletons. The receptor comes from a male donor with early-stage non-small cell lung cancer. Sequencing used PBMCs, obtained at surgery.

The CDR3 nucleotides are TGTGCCTGGAGTGTAACCTACAATCAGCCCCAGCATTTT. Amino acid sequence: CAWSVTYNQPQHF. V is TRBV30 and J is TRBJ1-5; D uncertain. Germline lookup yields CDR1 GTSNPN and CDR2 SVGIG (reference sequence). CDR3 length: 13 amino acids. Trimming shortened V by 0 bases and J by 3 bases, and 6 bases separated the two germline ends.